These T cell receptor beta chains were read from a single sample in a study of T cells after yellow fever vaccination. TCRdb reanalysed the 5' RACE reads using MiXCR and keeps one entry per CDR3 protein. The table includes hundreds of thousands of distinct CDR3 sequences, roughly an eighth detected once. The sequencing here drew on PBMCs, taken on the day of the yellow fever booster vaccination. The receptors come from a man aged 25-40 years who received the YFV17D yellow fever vaccine. Both conserved end residues are part of each CDR3. The order of the fields is J gene, D gene, V gene, clone size, CDR3 protein, CDR3 DNA. A D gene is named only where the DNA matches it firmly. Size tells how often a clone was seen (once, few, many) or the class of an expanded clone, and some rows leave it out.

TRBJ2-1	TRBD2	TRBV19	.	CASSIGLAKRRHNEQFF	TGTGCCAGTAGTATCGGACTAGCCAAAAGGAGGCACAATGAGCAGTTCTTC
TRBJ2-5	TRBD1	TRBV5-1	.	CASAGQAFQETQYF	TGCGCCAGCGCGGGACAGGCTTTCCAAGAGACCCAGTACTTC
TRBJ1-2	.	TRBV18	.	CASSPAGNGDYGYTF	TGTGCCAGCTCACCAGCGGGGAACGGGGACTATGGCTACACCTTC
TRBJ2-5	.	TRBV12-3/TRBV12-4	.	CASSPADRLGTQYF	TGTGCCAGCAGTCCAGCCGACCGACTAGGGACCCAGTACTTC
TRBJ2-5	.	TRBV5-6	.	CASSFPAGETQYF	TGTGCCAGCAGCTTCCCGGCCGGAGAGACCCAGTACTTC
TRBJ2-3	TRBD2	TRBV7-2	few	CASSLLSRSGGADTQYF	TGTGCCAGCAGCTTATTGAGTCGTTCGGGGGGAGCAGATACGCAGTATTTT
TRBJ2-5	.	TRBV20-1	.	CSPKRTAVETQYF	TGCAGTCCCAAGCGGACGGCCGTAGAGACCCAGTACTTC
TRBJ2-5	TRBD2	TRBV10-3	.	CATAPRLAEETQYF	TGTGCCACTGCCCCCCGACTAGCGGAAGAGACCCAGTACTTC
TRBJ2-1	.	TRBV11-2	.	CAIQKVSRGYNEQFF	TGTGCCATCCAGAAAGTCTCGAGGGGTTACAATGAGCAGTTCTTC
TRBJ2-1	TRBD2	TRBV7-3	few	CASSGGQSYNEQFF	TGTGCCAGTAGCGGGGGCCAATCCTACAATGAGCAGTTCTTC
TRBJ2-1	TRBD2	TRBV29-1	many	CSVVVTSGSFYNEQFF	TGCAGCGTAGTAGTGACTAGCGGGAGTTTCTACAATGAGCAGTTCTTC
TRBJ2-1	TRBD2	TRBV7-2	few	CASSSTGTSGYNEQFF	TGTGCCAGCAGCTCAACCGGGACTAGCGGATACAATGAGCAGTTCTTC
TRBJ2-5	.	TRBV1	.	CTSSQDPHRLAGKGQYF	TGCACCAGCAGCCAAGATCCCCACCGACTAGCGGGAAAGGGCCAGTACTTC
TRBJ2-5	.	TRBV7-9	.	CASSFVAYQETQYF	TGTGCCAGCAGCTTTGTGGCCTACCAAGAGACCCAGTACTTC
TRBJ2-2	.	TRBV4-2	.	CASSQQRQGAGELFF	TGTGCCAGCAGCCAACAGCGTCAAGGTGCCGGGGAGCTGTTTTTT
TRBJ1-4	.	TRBV13	many	CASSSDGKRQLFF	TGTGCCAGCAGCTCGGACGGGAAGAGGCAACTGTTTTTT
TRBJ1-2	.	TRBV20-1	few	CSASSSGDGYTF	TGCAGTGCTAGCTCATCCGGGGATGGCTACACCTTC
TRBJ2-1	.	TRBV27	.	CASSFTGIEQFF	TGTGCCAGCAGTTTTACGGGGATTGAGCAGTTCTTC
TRBJ2-7	.	TRBV20-1	few	CSARDRGPYEQYF	TGCAGTGCTAGAGATCGAGGTCCCTACGAGCAGTACTTC
TRBJ2-1	.	TRBV20-1	few	CSARVPSDEQFF	TGCAGTGCTAGGGTACCCTCGGATGAGCAGTTCTTC
TRBJ2-7	.	TRBV27	few	CASSSYGASVGYEQYF	TGTGCCAGCAGTTCCTACGGAGCTTCGGTCGGGTACGAGCAGTACTTC
TRBJ2-3	TRBD2	TRBV6-5	few	CASSYSTSGRADTQYF	TGTGCCAGCAGTTACTCGACTAGCGGGAGGGCAGATACGCAGTATTTT
TRBJ2-3	.	TRBV9	many	CASSVSDIHTDTQYF	TGTGCCAGCAGCGTCTCAGATATACACACAGATACGCAGTATTTT
TRBJ2-3	.	TRBV12-3/TRBV12-4	.	CASSFNAARTDTQYF	TGTGCCAGCAGTTTTAATGCGGCCCGCACAGATACGCAGTATTTT
TRBJ2-5	.	TRBV6-2/TRBV6-3	.	CASSYSPGSTDQETQYF	TGTGCCAGCAGTTACTCCCCCGGCTCGACAGATCAAGAGACCCAGTACTTC
TRBJ2-5	TRBD2	TRBV25-1	.	CASSEAGSGTFETQYF	TGTGCCAGCAGTGAAGCGGGTAGCGGGACTTTTGAGACCCAGTACTTC
TRBJ2-7	.	TRBV7-2	.	CASSSISATYEQYF	TGTGCCAGCAGCTCCATTAGCGCGACCTACGAGCAGTACTTC
TRBJ2-2	.	TRBV7-2	.	CASSLVGHGELFF	TGTGCCAGCAGCTTAGTAGGGCACGGGGAGCTGTTTTTT
TRBJ2-2	TRBD2	TRBV20-1	few	CSARRAGAVGELFF	TGCAGTGCCCGGCGGGCGGGAGCGGTCGGGGAGCTGTTTTTT
TRBJ1-5	TRBD1	TRBV5-1	many	CASSTGTDNQPQHF	TGCGCCAGCAGCACCGGGACAGACAATCAGCCCCAGCATTTT
TRBJ2-1	.	TRBV20-1	.	CSAHLGEGGGNEQFF	TGCAGTGCTCACTTGGGTGAGGGAGGGGGCAATGAGCAGTTCTTC
TRBJ2-3	.	TRBV7-9	few	CASRPQPQGKNTQYF	TGTGCCAGCAGACCTCAACCCCAGGGGAAAAATACGCAGTATTTT
TRBJ2-1	TRBD2	TRBV20-1	few	CSSRESGRSRNEQFF	TGCAGTTCCAGGGAGAGCGGGAGGTCTAGGAATGAGCAGTTCTTC
TRBJ2-5	.	TRBV5-5	many	CASSLYGEETQYF	TGTGCCAGCAGCTTATACGGCGAGGAGACCCAGTACTTC
TRBJ2-3	.	TRBV11-2	.	CASSSSVRVGTDTQYF	TGTGCCAGCAGCTCCTCCGTCAGGGTAGGGACAGATACGCAGTATTTT
TRBJ2-7	.	TRBV4-3	.	CASSQDPRLGRGEQYF	TGCGCCAGCAGCCAAGACCCCAGACTAGGGCGGGGCGAGCAGTACTTC
TRBJ2-6	TRBD2	TRBV29-1	.	CSVAGGSSGANVLTF	TGCAGCGTTGCTGGCGGGAGCTCTGGGGCCAACGTCCTGACTTTC